The rows below give T cell receptor beta chains drawn from one sample of a study of shared clonotypes between healthy human individuals. Here immunoSEQ multiplex PCR was the method, and the copy in TCRdb shows in-frame clones only, minus some. Of 2.3 million or so clones in the sample, 93% were seen once. The sample consisted of naive CD4+ T cells from PBMCs. These receptors came from a man younger than 30 in good health. Some clones in this sample may be carry-over from other donors' samples. CDR3s include the opening cysteine and the closing phenylalanine or tryptophan. A D gene is named only where the DNA matches it firmly. Rows give clone size only sometimes, using once, few, many, or a class for an expanded clone.

j_call | v_call | clone_size | d_call | cdr3_aa | cdr3_nt
TRBJ1-5 | TRBV6-6 | NA | NA | CASRPPGFNQPQHF | TGTGCCAGCCGACCACCGGGGTTCAATCAGCCCCAGCATTTT
TRBJ1-1 | TRBV28 | NA | NA | CASRGLGSRALGTRAFF | TGTGCCAGCAGGGGGTTAGGATCTCGTGCGTTGGGTACGAGAGCTTTCTTT
TRBJ1-2 | TRBV28 | NA | TRBD1 | CASSPDRGYGYTF | TGTGCCAGCAGCCCAGACAGGGGCTATGGCTACACCTTC
TRBJ1-2 | TRBV30 | once | NA | CAWSVRGSYGYTF | TGTGCCTGGAGTGTAAGGGGATCTTATGGCTACACCTTC
TRBJ2-7 | TRBV6-6 | NA | TRBD2 | CASSRGLAGGPEQYF | TGTGCCAGCAGTAGAGGACTAGCGGGAGGACCCGAGCAGTACTTC
TRBJ1-2 | TRBV7-2 | NA | TRBD1 | CASSQGTGEGYTF | TGTGCCAGCAGCCAGGGGACAGGGGAGGGCTACACCTTC
TRBJ1-4 | TRBV28 | NA | NA | CASSSRDATNEKLFF | TGTGCCAGCAGTTCCAGGGACGCAACTAATGAAAAACTGTTTTTT
TRBJ1-1 | TRBV29-1 | NA | NA | CSVEPPLGRNTEAFF | TGCAGCGTTGAACCCCCCTTAGGAAGAAACACTGAAGCTTTCTTT
TRBJ2-4 | TRBV30 | NA | TRBD1 | CAWSQGAGNIQYF | TGTGCCTGGAGTCAGGGGGCTGGAAACATTCAGTACTTC
TRBJ2-1 | TRBV14 | NA | TRBD2 | CASSQVLAGVGEQFF | TGTGCCAGCAGCCAAGTTCTAGCGGGAGTGGGTGAGCAGTTCTTC
TRBJ2-1 | TRBV6-6 | NA | NA | CASSLGGRVDEQFF | TGTGCCAGCAGCCTGGGGGGCAGGGTCGATGAGCAGTTCTTC
TRBJ2-1 | TRBV11-2 | NA | NA | CASRSPLVSYNEQFF | TGTGCCAGCAGATCTCCGCTTGTCTCCTACAATGAGCAGTTCTTC
TRBJ2-7 | TRBV19 | NA | NA | CASSFMAGPVASYEQYF | TGTGCCAGTAGTTTTATGGCGGGGCCAGTTGCGTCCTACGAGCAGTACTTC
TRBJ1-5 | TRBV28 | NA | NA | CASSLGRNSNQPQHF | TGTGCCAGCAGTTTAGGCAGAAATAGCAATCAGCCCCAGCATTTT
TRBJ2-7 | TRBV5-6 | NA | TRBD1 | CASSTGGYEQYF | TGTGCCAGCAGCACAGGGGGCTACGAGCAGTACTTC
TRBJ2-5 | TRBV29-1 | few | NA | CSVDVGQGETQYF | TGCAGCGTCGACGTTGGGCAGGGTGAGACCCAGTACTTC
TRBJ1-1 | TRBV5-6 | NA | NA | CASKLGSRGEMNTEAFF | TGTGCCAGCAAGCTTGGGTCAAGGGGGGAGATGAACACTGAAGCTTTCTTT
TRBJ1-4 | TRBV4-1 | NA | NA | CASSPLAILSTNEKLFF | TGCGCCAGCAGCCCTCTAGCAATCCTTTCAACTAATGAAAAACTGTTTTTT